These 20 T cell receptor beta chains originate from one sample sequenced in a study of blood T cell repertoires in COVID-19. Method: immunoSEQ multiplex PCR; TCRdb's copy keeps in-frame clones and lacks some. Of more than 200,000 clones listed, around four fifths are singletons. The specimen was peripheral blood. The source of these receptors is a man in his forties with acute or convalescent COVID-19.

The CDR3 region is CASSLPTGLYYGYTF. DNA for the CDR3: TGTGCCAGCAGCTTACCGACAGGGCTTTACTATGGCTACACCTTC. The chain uses TRBV7-2 and TRBJ1-2, with 7 bases matching TRBD1. The V gene's germline CDR1 is SGHTA and CDR2 FQGNSA. V lost 2 bases and J lost 3; bases outside the gene matches: 6. The CDR3 runs to 15 residues.

This chain connects TRBV12-3 or TRBV12-4 to TRBJ2-1, with TRBD2 matching 7 bases. CDR3 length: 12 amino acids. V gave up 11 bases and J gave up 12 bases; unmatched junction bases: 13. CDR3 residues: CACRGGAVTQFF. The CDR3 nucleotides are TGTGCCTGCCGGGGAGGGGCGGTAACGCAGTTCTTC.

This chain connects TRBV9 to TRBJ1-2; D ambiguous. This CDR3 is 15 amino acids long. The V and J ends lost 0 bases and 2 bases respectively, with 11 bases between them. CDR1 and CDR2 (germline): SGDLS, YYNGEE. The CDR3 region is CASSVGTDANYGYTF. CDR3 DNA sequence: TGTGCCAGCAGCGTAGGAACAGACGCGAACTATGGCTACACCTTC.

The genes are TRBV19 and TRBJ1-1, with D uncertain. Germline loops: CDR1 LNHDA, CDR2 SQIVND (reference sequence). Trimming stripped 2 bases from V and 3 bases from J, with 10 bases between. The CDR3 covers 14 residues. Here the CDR3 reads CASSIRQDYTEAFF. CDR3 bases: TGTGCCAGTAGTATACGGCAGGACTACACTGAAGCTTTCTTT.

This clone was detected only once. The V call is TRBV10-3, the J call TRBJ2-1; 9 bases are shared with TRBD2. Germline CDR1 is ENHRY and CDR2 is SYGVKD. V lost 3 bases and J lost 6; bases outside the gene matches: 12. This CDR3 comprises 17 residues. For the CDR3, the DNA is TGTGCCATCAGTGACTACGGGGGACTAGCTAGGCGCAATGAGCAGTTCTTC. It is translated as CAISDYGGLARRNEQFF.

The V call is TRBV10-3, the J call TRBJ2-5; 7 bases fit TRBD1. The J segment lost 2 bases and the V segment lost 8 bases, leaving 2 bases of the junction unmatched. Germline loops: CDR1 ENHRY, CDR2 SYGVKD. This CDR3 contains 12 residues. CDR3 residues: CAIGTEQETQYF. CDR3 DNA sequence: TGTGCCATCGGGACAGAGCAAGAGACCCAGTACTTC.

The V and J genes are TRBV5-5 and TRBJ2-7; the D gene is possibly TRBD1 (6 bases). The CDR3 length is 15 residues. Germline V gives CDR1 SGHKS, CDR2 YYEKEE (reference sequence). V dropped 0 bases and J dropped 2 bases, with 12 bases sitting between them. In nucleotides, the CDR3 is TGTGCCAGCAGCTTGGCCCCAGGGGTTACCTACGAGCAGTACTTC. Its protein is CASSLAPGVTYEQYF.

This chain links TRBV30 with TRBJ2-1; TRBD1 might be the D (5 bases). From germline, CDR1 is GTSNPN and CDR2 SVGIG (reference sequence). CDR3 size: 12 residues. Trimming removed 3 bases at V and 8 bases at J, with 11 bases between. This CDR3 is CAWRERGYEQFF. As DNA, the CDR3 is TGTGCCTGGAGGGAAAGGGGATATGAGCAGTTCTTC.

The chain combines TRBV10-3 with TRBJ1-5; D may be TRBD1 (5 bases). Per the germline V gene, CDR1 is ENHRY and CDR2 is SYGVKD. This CDR3 comprises 14 residues. Deletions cut 10 bases from V and 1 base from J, with 14 bases between. CDR3 DNA: TGTGCCAGTCTAGACAGTTTAAGCAATCAGCCCCAGCATTTT. It encodes CASLDSLSNQPQHF.

This chain connects TRBV5-6 to TRBJ1-2; 10 bases line up with TRBD1. Germline V gene data show CDR1 as SGHDT and CDR2 as YYEEEE. V was pared by 0 bases and J by 8 bases, with 10 bases of the junction left unmatched. CDR3 size: 16 residues. CDR3 protein: CASSLEFVTGGMGYTF. The CDR3 bases are TGTGCCAGCAGCTTGGAGTTTGTGACAGGGGGCATGGGCTACACCTTC.

This chain connects TRBV28 to TRBJ1-4; D is possibly TRBD1 (6 bases). The CDR3 runs to 15 residues. The V gene lost 4 bases and the J gene lost 5 bases, with 14 bases spanning the gap. CDR1 and CDR2 from the germline V gene are MDHEN and SYDVKM. The CDR3 reads CASSSSGDGNEKLFF. CDR3 in DNA: TGTGCCAGCAGTTCCTCAGGGGATGGAAATGAAAAACTGTTTTTT.

This rearrangement joins TRBV11-2 to TRBJ2-1, with D possibly TRBD2 on 6 matching bases. V shed 3 bases and J shed 9 bases, with 15 bases lying between them. The CDR3 sequence is 14 residues long. Germline CDR1 is SGHAT and CDR2 is FQNNGV. CDR3 in DNA: TGTGCCAGCAGCTTTATTACGGGGGAGCTTGAGCAGTTCTTC. It yields the protein CASSFITGELEQFF.

The V call is TRBV7-8, the J call TRBJ1-1; TRBD1 agrees at 7 bases. Trimming cost V 5 bases and J 0 bases; bases outside gene matches: 9. Germline V gives CDR1 SGHVS, CDR2 FQNEAQ. There are 16 residues in the CDR3. The CDR3 region has the DNA TGTGCCAGCAGCCCAGCCGAGGGACAGATGAACACTGAAGCTTTCTTT. It yields the protein CASSPAEGQMNTEAFF. The variable domain in full, completed from reference TRBV7-8 and TRBJ1-1, reads GAGVSQSPRYKVAKRGQDVALRCDPISGHVSLFWYQQALGQGPEFLTYFQNEAQLDKSGLPSDRFFAERPEGSVSTLKIQRTQQEDSAVYLCASSPAEGQMNTEAFFGQGTRLTVV.

The gene calls are TRBV27 and TRBJ2-7; weak D call: TRBD1 (5 bases). Per germline, CDR1 MNHEY and CDR2 SMNVEV (reference sequence). Deletions cut 4 bases from V and 3 bases from J, with 13 bases between. CDR3 length equals 14 residues. The CDR3 here is CASSSQGPVYEQYF. For the CDR3, the DNA is TGTGCCAGCAGTTCCCAGGGCCCGGTCTACGAGCAGTACTTC.

The chain carries TRBV7-9 and TRBJ2-1, with D possibly being TRBD2 (6 bases). The CDR3 spans 16 residues. CDR1 is SEHNR, CDR2 FQNEAQ, per germline (reference sequence). V was clipped by 5 bases and J by 5 bases, with 19 bases between them. As DNA, the CDR3 is TGTGCCAGCAGCCCCCCCCGGGACTTCAGAAACAATGAGCAGTTCTTC. It codes for CASSPPRDFRNNEQFF.

This sequence joins TRBV30 and TRBJ1-5; 9 nucleotides line up with TRBD1. After removal of 1 base from V and 6 bases from J, the junction contained 4 bases not matched to a gene. The CDR3 sequence is 14 residues long. Germline V gives CDR1 GTSNPN, CDR2 SVGIG (reference sequence). The CDR3 nucleotides read TGTGCCTGGAGTGGGGACAGGGTCGGTCAGCCCCAGCATTTT. This sequence encodes CAWSGDRVGQPQHF.

J is TRBJ1-5 and V is TRBV9; the D gene is possibly TRBD1 (6 bases). Germline V gene lookup returns CDR1 SGDLS and CDR2 YYNGEE. This CDR3 has 15 amino acids. The V end was cut by 4 bases, the J end by 7 bases, with 18 bases between. The CDR3 DNA reads TGTGCCAGCAGCCCCGGGGGGAGAGGGGGGCAGCCCCAGCATTTT. Translation: CASSPGGRGGQPQHF. The complete variable domain, with remaining parts taken from reference TRBV9 and TRBJ1-5, reads DSGVTQTPKHLITATGQRVTLRCSPRSGDLSVYWYQQSLDQGLQFLIQYYNGEERAKGNILERFSAQQFPDLHSELNLSSLELGDSALYFCASSPGGRGGQPQHFGDGTRLSIL.

V and J are TRBV2 and TRBJ2-1, with 8 bases identical to TRBD1. This CDR3 region has 15 residues. Looked up from germline, CDR1 is SNHLY and CDR2 is FYNNEI. V gave up 5 bases and J gave up 0 bases; unmatched junction bases: 3. As DNA, the CDR3 is TGTGCCAGCAGTCCCGACAGGGGCTCCTACAATGAGCAGTTCTTC. It is translated as CASSPDRGSYNEQFF.

This clone showed up just once. The rearrangement links TRBV3-1 (or the pseudogene TRBV3-2) to TRBJ2-1; 8 bases are a match to TRBD2. CDR3 length: 19 amino acids. J gave up 0 bases and V 0 bases, and 10 bases lay outside the gene matches. Germline V gives CDR1 LGHDT, CDR2 YNNKEL (reference sequence). DNA for the CDR3: TGTGCCAGCAGCCAAGATTTTTTTTCAAGCGGGAGCTCCTACAATGAGCAGTTCTTC. Its translation is CASSQDFFSSGSSYNEQFF.

The rearrangement joins TRBV11-1 to TRBJ1-6; D unresolved. CDR3 length: 12 amino acids. V lost 4 bases to trimming and J lost 12 bases, with 10 bases between them. From germline, CDR1 is SGHAT and CDR2 FQDESV (reference sequence). The CDR3, as DNA: TGTGCCAGCAGCTCTGATGAGAGACCCCTCCACTTT. It encodes CASSSDERPLHF.